This T cell receptor (beta chain) was recovered during a study of blood T cell repertoires in COVID-19. This CDR3 contains 17 residues. Trimming took off 0 bases at V and 1 base at J, with 15 bases between the two ends. Germline lookup yields CDR1 LNHDA and CDR2 SQIVND (reference sequence). Authors' processing steps: Estimation of nucleated cell counts was performed using reference gene primer amplification. Method: immunoSEQ multiplex PCR; TCRdb's copy keeps in-frame clones and lacks some. V and J calls and clone size are copied from that table; D and trimming were computed from the DNA. Of around 100,000 clones listed, 85% to 90% are singletons.

The sequenced sample consisted of peripheral blood. This chain links TRBV19 with TRBJ1-1; D is possibly TRBD1 (6 bases). The sequence derives from a human donor in a cohort sampled during active COVID-19. DNA of the CDR3: TGTGCCAGTAGTATAGAAGGGACCCAGGGGACGAACACTGAAGCTTTCTTT. Protein sequence: CASSIEGTQGTNTEAFF.